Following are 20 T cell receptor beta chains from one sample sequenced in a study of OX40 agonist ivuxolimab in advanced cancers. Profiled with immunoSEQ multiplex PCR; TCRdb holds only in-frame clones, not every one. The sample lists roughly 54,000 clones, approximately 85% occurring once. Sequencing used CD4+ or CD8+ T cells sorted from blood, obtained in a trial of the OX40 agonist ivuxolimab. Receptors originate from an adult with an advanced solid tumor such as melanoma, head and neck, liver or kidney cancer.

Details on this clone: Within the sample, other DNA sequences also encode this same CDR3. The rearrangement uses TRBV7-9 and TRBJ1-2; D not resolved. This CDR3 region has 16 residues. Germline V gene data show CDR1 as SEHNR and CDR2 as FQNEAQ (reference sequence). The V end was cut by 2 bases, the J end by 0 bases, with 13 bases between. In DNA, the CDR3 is TGTGCCAGCAGCTTAAGCCGTAGTGGAGCTAACTATGGCTACACCTTC. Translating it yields CASSLSRSGANYGYTF.

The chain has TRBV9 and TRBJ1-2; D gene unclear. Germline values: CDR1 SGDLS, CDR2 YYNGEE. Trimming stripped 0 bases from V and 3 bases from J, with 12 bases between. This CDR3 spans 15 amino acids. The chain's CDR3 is CASSVGAHTDYGYTF. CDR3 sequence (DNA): TGTGCCAGCAGCGTAGGGGCACATACGGACTATGGCTACACCTTC. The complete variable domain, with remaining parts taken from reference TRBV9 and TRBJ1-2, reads DSGVTQTPKHLITATGQRVTLRCSPRSGDLSVYWYQQSLDQGLQFLIQYYNGEERAKGNILERFSAQQFPDLHSELNLSSLELGDSALYFCASSVGAHTDYGYTFGSGTRLTVV.

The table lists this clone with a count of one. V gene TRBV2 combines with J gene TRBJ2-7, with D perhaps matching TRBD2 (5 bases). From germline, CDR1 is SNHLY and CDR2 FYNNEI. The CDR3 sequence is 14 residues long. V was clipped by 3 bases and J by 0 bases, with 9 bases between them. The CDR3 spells CASSEDSNSYEQYF. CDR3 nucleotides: TGTGCCAGCAGTGAGGACTCCAACTCCTACGAGCAGTACTTC.

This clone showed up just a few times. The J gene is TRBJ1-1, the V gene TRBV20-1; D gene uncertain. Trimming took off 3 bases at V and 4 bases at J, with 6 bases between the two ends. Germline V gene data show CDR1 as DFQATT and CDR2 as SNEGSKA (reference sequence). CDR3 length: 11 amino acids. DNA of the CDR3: TGCAGTGCTAGGTCGGGCACTGAAGCTTTCTTT. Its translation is CSARSGTEAFF.

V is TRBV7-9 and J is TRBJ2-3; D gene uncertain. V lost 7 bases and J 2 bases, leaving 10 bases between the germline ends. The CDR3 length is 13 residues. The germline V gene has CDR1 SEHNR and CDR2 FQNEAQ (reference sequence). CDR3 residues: CASMARATDTQYF. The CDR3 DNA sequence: TGTGCCAGCATGGCACGGGCCACAGATACGCAGTATTTT.

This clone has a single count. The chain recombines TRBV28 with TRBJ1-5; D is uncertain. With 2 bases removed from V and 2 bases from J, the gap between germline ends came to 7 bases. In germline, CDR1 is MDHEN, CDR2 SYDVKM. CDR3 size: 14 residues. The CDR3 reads CASSLKAGNQPQHF. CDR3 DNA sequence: TGTGCCAGCAGTTTAAAAGCAGGCAATCAGCCCCAGCATTTT.

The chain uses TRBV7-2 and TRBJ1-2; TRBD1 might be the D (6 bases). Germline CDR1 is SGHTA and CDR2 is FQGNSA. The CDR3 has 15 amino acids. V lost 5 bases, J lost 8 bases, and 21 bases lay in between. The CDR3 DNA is TGTGCCAGCAGCCCCACGTTGATAGCAGGGGAAGGCTACACCTTC. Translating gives CASSPTLIAGEGYTF.

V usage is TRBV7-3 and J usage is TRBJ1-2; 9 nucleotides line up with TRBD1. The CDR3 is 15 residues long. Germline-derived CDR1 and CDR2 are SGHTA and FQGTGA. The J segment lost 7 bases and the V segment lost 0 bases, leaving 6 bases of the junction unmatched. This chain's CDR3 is CASSLTGQGRAGYTF. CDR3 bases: TGTGCCAGCAGCTTAACGGGACAGGGTCGGGCTGGCTACACCTTC.

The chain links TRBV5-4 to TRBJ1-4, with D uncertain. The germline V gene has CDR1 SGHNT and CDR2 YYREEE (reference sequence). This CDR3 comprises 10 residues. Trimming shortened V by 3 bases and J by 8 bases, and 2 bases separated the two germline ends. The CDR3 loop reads CASSWEKLFF. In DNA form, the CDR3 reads TGTGCCAGCAGCTGGGAAAAACTGTTTTTT.

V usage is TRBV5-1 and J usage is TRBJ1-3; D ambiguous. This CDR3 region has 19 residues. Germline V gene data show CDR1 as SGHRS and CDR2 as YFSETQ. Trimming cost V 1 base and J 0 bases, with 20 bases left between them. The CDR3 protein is CASSLYLSTEMLSGNTIYF. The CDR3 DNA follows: TGCGCCAGCAGCTTGTATTTATCAACAGAAATGCTCTCTGGAAACACCATATATTTT.

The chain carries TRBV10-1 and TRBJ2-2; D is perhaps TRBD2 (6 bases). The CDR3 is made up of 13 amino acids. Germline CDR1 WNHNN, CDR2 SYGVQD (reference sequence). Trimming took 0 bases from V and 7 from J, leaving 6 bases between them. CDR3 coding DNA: TGCGCCAGCAGTGAGTCCGGGAGCGGGGAGCTGTTTTTT. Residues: CASSESGSGELFF.

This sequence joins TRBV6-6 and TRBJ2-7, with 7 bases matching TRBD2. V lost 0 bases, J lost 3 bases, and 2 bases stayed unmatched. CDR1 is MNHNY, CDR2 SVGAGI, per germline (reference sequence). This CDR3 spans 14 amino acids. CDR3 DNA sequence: TGTGCCAGCAGTTACTCGACTAGCAGCTACGAGCAGTACTTC. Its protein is CASSYSTSSYEQYF.

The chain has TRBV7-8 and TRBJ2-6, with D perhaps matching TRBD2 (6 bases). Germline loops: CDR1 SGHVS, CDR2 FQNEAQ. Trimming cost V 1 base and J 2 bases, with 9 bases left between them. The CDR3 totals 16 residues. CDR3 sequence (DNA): TGTGCCAGCAGCTTAGGGCGGGATCCTGGGGCCAACGTCCTGACTTTC. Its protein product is CASSLGRDPGANVLTF.

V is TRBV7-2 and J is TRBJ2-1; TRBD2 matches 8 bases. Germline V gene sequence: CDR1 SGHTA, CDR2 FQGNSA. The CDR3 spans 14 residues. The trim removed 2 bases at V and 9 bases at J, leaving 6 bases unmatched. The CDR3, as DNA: TGTGCCAGCAGCTTATTCAGCGGGAGAGGTGAGCAGTTCTTC. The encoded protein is CASSLFSGRGEQFF.

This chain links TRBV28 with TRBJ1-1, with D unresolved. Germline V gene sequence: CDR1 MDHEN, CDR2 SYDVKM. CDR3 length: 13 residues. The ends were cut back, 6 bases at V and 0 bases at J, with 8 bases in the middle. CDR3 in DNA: TGTGCCAGCAGGCTTGCGGTGAACACTGAAGCTTTCTTT. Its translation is CASRLAVNTEAFF.

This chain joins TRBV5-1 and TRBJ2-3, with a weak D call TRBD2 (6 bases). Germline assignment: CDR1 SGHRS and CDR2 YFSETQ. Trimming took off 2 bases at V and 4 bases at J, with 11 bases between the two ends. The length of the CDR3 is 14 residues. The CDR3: CASSFAGRADTQYF. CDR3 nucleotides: TGCGCCAGCAGCTTTGCGGGACGGGCAGATACGCAGTATTTT. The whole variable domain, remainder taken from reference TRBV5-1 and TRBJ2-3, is KAGVTQTPRYLIKTRGQQVTLSCSPISGHRSVSWYQQTPGQGLQFLFEYFSETQRNKGNFPGRFSGRQFSNSRSEMNVSTLELGDSALYLCASSFAGRADTQYFGPGTRLTVL.

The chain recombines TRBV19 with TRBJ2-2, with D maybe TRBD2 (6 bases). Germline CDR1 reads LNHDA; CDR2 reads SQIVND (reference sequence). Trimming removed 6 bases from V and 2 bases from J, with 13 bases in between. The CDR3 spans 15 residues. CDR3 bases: TGTGCCAGTAGCCTGGCGCGGGGTAACACCGGGGAGCTGTTTTTT. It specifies CASSLARGNTGELFF.

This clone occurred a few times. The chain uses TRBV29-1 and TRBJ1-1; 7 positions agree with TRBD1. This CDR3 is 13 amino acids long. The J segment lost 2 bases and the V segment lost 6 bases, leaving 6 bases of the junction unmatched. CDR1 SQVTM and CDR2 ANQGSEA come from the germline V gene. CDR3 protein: CSVYRGGNTEAFF. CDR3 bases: TGCAGCGTCTACAGGGGAGGAAACACTGAAGCTTTCTTT.

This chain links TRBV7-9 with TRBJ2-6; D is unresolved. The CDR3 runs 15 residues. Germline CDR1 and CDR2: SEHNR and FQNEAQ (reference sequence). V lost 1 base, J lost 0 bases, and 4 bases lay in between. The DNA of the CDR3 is TGTGCCAGCAGCTTAGTACGCTCTGGGGCCAACGTCCTGACTTTC. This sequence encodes CASSLVRSGANVLTF.

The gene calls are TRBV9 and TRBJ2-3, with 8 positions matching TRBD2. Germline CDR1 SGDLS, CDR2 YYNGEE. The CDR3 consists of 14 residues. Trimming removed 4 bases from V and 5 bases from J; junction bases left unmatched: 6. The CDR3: CASSRAGGGDTQYF. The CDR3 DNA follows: TGTGCCAGCAGCCGGGCGGGAGGTGGAGATACGCAGTATTTT.